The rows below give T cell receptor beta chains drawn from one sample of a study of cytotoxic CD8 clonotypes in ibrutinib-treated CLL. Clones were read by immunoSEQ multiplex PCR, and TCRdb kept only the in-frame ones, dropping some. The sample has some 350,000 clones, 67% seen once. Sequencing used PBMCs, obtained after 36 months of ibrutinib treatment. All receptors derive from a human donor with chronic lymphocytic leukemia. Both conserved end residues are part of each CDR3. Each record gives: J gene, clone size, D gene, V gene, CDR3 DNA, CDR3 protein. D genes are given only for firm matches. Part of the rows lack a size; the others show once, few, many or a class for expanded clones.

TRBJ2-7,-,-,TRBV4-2,TGTGCCAGCAGCCAAGACGTGGCAGGCTCCTACGAGCAGTACTTC,CASSQDVAGSYEQYF
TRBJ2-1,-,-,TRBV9,TGTGCCAGTTCGACGGGGGGCGCCTACAATGAGCAGTTCTTC,CASSTGGAYNEQFF
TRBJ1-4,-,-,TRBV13,TGTGCCAGCAGCTTAGGCGGGGAGGACAAAACTAATGAAAAACTGTTTTTT,CASSLGGEDKTNEKLFF
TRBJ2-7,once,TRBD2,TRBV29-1,TGCAGCGCTTCTCTCCTAGCGGACGAGCAGTACTTC,CSASLLADEQYF
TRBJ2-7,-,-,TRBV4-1,TGCGCCAGCAGCCAAGAGGGTGTCGGCTACGAGCAGTACTTC,CASSQEGVGYEQYF
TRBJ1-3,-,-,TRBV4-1,TGCGCCAGCAGCCCACAGGGTAGAGGAAACACCATATATTTT,CASSPQGRGNTIYF
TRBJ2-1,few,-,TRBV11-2,TGTGCCAGCAGCGAAGTGGGGGGATCCTACAATGAGCAGTTCTTC,CASSEVGGSYNEQFF
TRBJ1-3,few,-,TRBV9,TGTGCCAGCAGCGTAGGTGTCGTCTCTGGAAACACCATATATTTT,CASSVGVVSGNTIYF
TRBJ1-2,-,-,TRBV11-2,TGTGCCAGCAGCTTAGTGGACAGTGATTACTATGGCTACACCTTC,CASSLVDSDYYGYTF
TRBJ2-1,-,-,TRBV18,TGTGCCAGCTCACAGGAGACCTACAATGAGCAGTTCTTC,CASSQETYNEQFF
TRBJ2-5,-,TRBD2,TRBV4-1,TGCGCCAGCAGCCAAGATTTGGCGGGCGGGGGAGAGACCCAGTACTTC,CASSQDLAGGGETQYF
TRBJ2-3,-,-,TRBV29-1,TGCAGCGTTGATAAGCCGACAGGACTTTACACAGATACGCAGTATTTT,CSVDKPTGLYTDTQYF
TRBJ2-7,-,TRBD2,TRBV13,TGTGCCAGCAGCTTATACCGGACTAGCGGCCTCTACGAGCAGTACTTC,CASSLYRTSGLYEQYF
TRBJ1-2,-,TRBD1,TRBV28,TGTGCCAGCAGTTTGACAGGGAGGCGTAACTATGGCTACACCTTC,CASSLTGRRNYGYTF
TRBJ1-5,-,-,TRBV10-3,TGTGCCATCAGTGAGAGGGACGGCCAGCATCAGCCCCAGCATTTT,CAISERDGQHQPQHF
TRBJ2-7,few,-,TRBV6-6,TGTGCCAGCGTATCGGGGGTTGGCTACGAGCAGTACTTC,CASVSGVGYEQYF
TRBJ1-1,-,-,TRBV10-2,TGCGCCAGCAGTGATAGGGACACTGAAGCTTTCTTT,CASSDRDTEAFF
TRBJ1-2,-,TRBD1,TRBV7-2,TGTGCCAGCAGCTTAGATAAGGAGGGGGCGCGAGGTGGCTACACCTTC,CASSLDKEGARGGYTF
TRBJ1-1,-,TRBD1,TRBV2,TGTGCCAGCAGAGCCGGGACAGGGGGCTCTGAAGCTTTCTTT,CASRAGTGGSEAFF
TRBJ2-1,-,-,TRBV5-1,TGCGCCAGCAGCTTGATAAGGCCCAATGAGCAGTTCTTC,CASSLIRPNEQFF
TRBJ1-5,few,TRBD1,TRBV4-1,TGCGCCAGCAGCCTCCGACAGGGTAGCAATCAGCCCCAGCATTTT,CASSLRQGSNQPQHF
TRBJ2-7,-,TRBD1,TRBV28,TGTGCCAGCAGCTCCCCGGGACAGGTGGCCTACGAGCAGTACTTC,CASSSPGQVAYEQYF
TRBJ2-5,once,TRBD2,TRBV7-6,TGTGCCAGCAGCCCGGGGACTAGCGGCCAAGAGACCCAGTACTTC,CASSPGTSGQETQYF
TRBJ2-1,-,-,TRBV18,TGTGCCAGCTCACCTAGAGGGGGCTCCTACAATGAGCAGTTCTTC,CASSPRGGSYNEQFF
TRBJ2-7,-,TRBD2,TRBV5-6,TGTGCCAGCACTAACCGGGAGGCGTCCTACGAGCAGTACTTC,CASTNREASYEQYF
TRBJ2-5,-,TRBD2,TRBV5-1,TGCGCCAGCAGCCCTCGACTAGCGGGGGTACCCACAAGGACCCAGTACTTC,CASSPRLAGVPTRTQYF
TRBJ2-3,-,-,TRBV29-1,TGCAGCGTTGTGCGGGGAGGCACAGATACGCAGTATTTT,CSVVRGGTDTQYF
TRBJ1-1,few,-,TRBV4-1,TGCGCCAGCAGCCAAGGAGGTGCCCGTGAAGCTTTCTTT,CASSQGGAREAFF
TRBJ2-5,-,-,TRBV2,TGTGCCAGCAGTGAAGCGCTTCTTGAGACCCAGTACTTC,CASSEALLETQYF
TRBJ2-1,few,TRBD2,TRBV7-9,TGTGCCAGCAGCCCCAGCGGGAGCTCCTACAATGAGCAGTTCTTC,CASSPSGSSYNEQFF
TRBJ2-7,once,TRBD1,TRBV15,TGTGCCACCAGCAGGGACAGGGGATACGAGCAGTACTTC,CATSRDRGYEQYF
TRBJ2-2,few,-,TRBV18,TGTGCCAGCTCACCCCGTGAGGGGTACGGGAACACCGGGGAGCTGTTTTTT,CASSPREGYGNTGELFF
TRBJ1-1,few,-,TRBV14,TGTGCCAGCAGCCAAGTGGTCTCTGACACTGAAGCTTTCTTT,CASSQVVSDTEAFF
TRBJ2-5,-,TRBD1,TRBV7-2,TGTGCCAGCAGCTTAAGGACAGGTATTGAGACCCAGTACTTC,CASSLRTGIETQYF
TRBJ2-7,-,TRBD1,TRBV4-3,TGCGCCAGCAGCCAGAGACAGGGGGCCTACGAGCAGTACTTC,CASSQRQGAYEQYF
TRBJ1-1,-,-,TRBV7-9,TGTGCCAGCAGCTCAAATAAAGCTTTCTTT,CASSSNKAFF
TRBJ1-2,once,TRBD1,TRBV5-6,TGTGCCAGCAGAACCGCTCTTGGGAGGACAGGGGGCACCCGCTATGGCTACACCTTC,CASRTALGRTGGTRYGYTF
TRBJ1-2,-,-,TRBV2,TGTGCCAGCAGTGTTAACAGGGCCTATGGCTACACCTTC,CASSVNRAYGYTF
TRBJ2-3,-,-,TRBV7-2,TGTGCCAGCAGATTAGGGGCTGGAGATACGCAGTATTTT,CASRLGAGDTQYF
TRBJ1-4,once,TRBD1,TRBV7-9,TGTGCCAGCAGCGACATCGCCGGACAGGGGGTTTGGGAAAAACTGTTTTTT,CASSDIAGQGVWEKLFF
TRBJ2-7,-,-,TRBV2,TGTGCCAGTAAACCAGGGAGCTCCTACGAGCAGTACTTC,CASKPGSSYEQYF
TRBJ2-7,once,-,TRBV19,TGTGCCAGTAGTATATTTCCCCGGGAGCAGTACTTC,CASSIFPREQYF
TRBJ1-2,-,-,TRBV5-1,TGCGCCAGCAGCTACCCCGGGGAGAGGTATGGCTACACCTTC,CASSYPGERYGYTF
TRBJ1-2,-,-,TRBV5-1,TGCGCCAGCAGCTTGAACGGGCCCCATGGCTACACCTTC,CASSLNGPHGYTF
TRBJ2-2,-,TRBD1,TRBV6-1,TGTGCCAGTGCTCCCGGGACAGGGGTTACCGGGGAGCTGTTTTTT,CASAPGTGVTGELFF
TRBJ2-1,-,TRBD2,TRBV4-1,TGCGCCAGCAGCCAAGAAGGACTAGCCTACAATGAGCAGTTCTTC,CASSQEGLAYNEQFF
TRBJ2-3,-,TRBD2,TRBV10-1,TGCGCCAGCAGTGGGGCGCATAGCGGGACCGGAGGGGCAGATACGCAGTATTTT,CASSGAHSGTGGADTQYF
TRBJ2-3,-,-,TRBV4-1,TGCGCCAGCAGCCAAGAGTGGGGAATGGTCCTTGCGGGCACAGATACGCAGTATTTT,CASSQEWGMVLAGTDTQYF
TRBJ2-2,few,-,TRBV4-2,TGTGCCAGCAGCCCCACCGGGGAGCTGTTTTTT,CASSPTGELFF
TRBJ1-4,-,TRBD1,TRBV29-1,TGCAGCGTTGAAACAGGGGCCGCTGAAAAACTGTTTTTT,CSVETGAAEKLFF
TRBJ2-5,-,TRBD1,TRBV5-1,TGCGCCAGCAGCCGATCAGGGGGAGTCGGAGAGACCCAGTACTTC,CASSRSGGVGETQYF
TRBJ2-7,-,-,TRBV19,TGTGCCAGTAGCGGAGGGGGGGCTGGCTACGAGCAGTACTTC,CASSGGGAGYEQYF
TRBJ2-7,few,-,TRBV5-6,TGTGCCAGCAGCTTGGGACAGCCGCACTACGAGCAGTACTTC,CASSLGQPHYEQYF
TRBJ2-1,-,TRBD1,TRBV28,TGTGCCAGCAGACCGACAGGGGATTACTCCTACAATGAGCAGTTCTTC,CASRPTGDYSYNEQFF
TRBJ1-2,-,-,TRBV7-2,TGTGCCAGCAGCACACAACTGGGCTGGTATGGCTACACCTTC,CASSTQLGWYGYTF
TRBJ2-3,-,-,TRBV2,TGTGCCAGCAGTGAAAGATTAGGGCCCCGGAGGGATACGCAGTATTTT,CASSERLGPRRDTQYF
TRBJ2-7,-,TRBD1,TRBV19,TGTGCCAGTAGTATCGGACGGGGACAGTCCTACGAGCAGTACTTC,CASSIGRGQSYEQYF